The next 2 T cell receptor beta chains were all read from a single sample in a study of blood T cell repertoires in COVID-19. The protocol was immunoSEQ multiplex PCR, while the TCRdb copy is restricted to in-frame clones and leaves out a portion. The sample lists approximately 500,000 clones, about 89% occurring once. Specimen: peripheral blood. The receptors originated from a woman aged 45-60 years with COVID-19, enrolled during active disease.

As for this clone: This sample includes further DNA sequences coding for the same CDR3. The V and J genes are TRBV6-5 and TRBJ1-5, with 10 bases lining up with TRBD1. The V gene's germline CDR1 is MNHEY and CDR2 SVGAGI. The CDR3 is 14 amino acids. Losses at the gene ends were 5 bases for V and 4 bases for J; bases not matched to a gene: 2. The CDR3 DNA sequence: TGTGCCAGCAGTCGGGACAGGGGAAATCAGCCCCAGCATTTT. Its translation: CASSRDRGNQPQHF.

The V gene is TRBV4-2, the J gene TRBJ2-5; D call uncertain. CDR3 length: 13 amino acids. The V gene's germline CDR1 is LGHNA and CDR2 YNFKEQ. Trimming cost V 3 bases and J 4 bases, with 9 bases left between them. The CDR3 is CASSQTRLETQYF. The CDR3, as DNA: TGTGCCAGCAGCCAGACGCGGTTAGAGACCCAGTACTTC.